Following are 10 T cell receptor beta chains from one sample sequenced in a study of blood T cell repertoires in COVID-19. Sequencing used immunoSEQ multiplex PCR; TCRdb keeps in-frame clones, though not all of them. The table lists hundreds of thousands of clones, roughly 86% of them singletons. The sequencing sample was made of PBMCs or T cells enriched from blood (not recorded which). The receptors originated from a woman aged 25-40 years who had recovered from COVID-19.

The rearrangement uses TRBV7-6 and TRBJ1-1; possibly TRBD1 for D (5 bases). CDR3 length: 15 amino acids. The germline CDR1 and CDR2 sequences are SGHVS and FNYEAQ. V lost 1 base, J lost 0 bases, and 9 bases lay in between. The CDR3, as DNA: TGTGCCAGCAGCTTAGGCACAGGACTGAACACTGAAGCTTTCTTT. Its protein is CASSLGTGLNTEAFF.

The CDR3 sequence: CASSLVGQYHTEAFF. As DNA, the CDR3 is TGTGCCAGCAGCTTGGTAGGACAGTATCACACTGAAGCTTTCTTT. The chain carries TRBV5-8 and TRBJ1-1, with D perhaps TRBD1 (6 bases). The CDR3 totals 15 residues. Trimming removed 0 bases at V and 3 bases at J, with 12 bases between. Per germline, CDR1 SGHTS and CDR2 YDEGEE.

The V call is TRBV19, the J call TRBJ2-1, with D unresolved. The CDR3 sequence is 11 residues long. CDR1 LNHDA and CDR2 SQIVND come from the germline V gene (reference sequence). V was pared by 3 bases and J by 8 bases, with 5 bases between. CDR3 sequence (DNA): TGTGCCAGTAGTATTTTCTATGAGCAGTTCTTC. It yields the protein CASSIFYEQFF.

This clone was counted once. The chain carries TRBV5-1 and TRBJ2-1, with TRBD2 identical over 14 bases. Trimming at V came to 4 bases and at J to 7 bases, leaving 7 bases not matched to a gene. Germline values: CDR1 SGHRS, CDR2 YFSETQ. The CDR3 has 16 residues. CDR3 coding DNA: TGCGCCAGCAGCCGTGGACTAGCGGGAGGTTTTAATGAGCAGTTCTTC. It specifies CASSRGLAGGFNEQFF.

V usage is TRBV19 and J usage is TRBJ1-1; the D gene is possibly TRBD1 (6 bases). This CDR3 contains 15 residues. The V and J ends lost 4 bases and 5 bases respectively, with 17 bases between them. Per germline, CDR1 LNHDA and CDR2 SQIVND (reference sequence). DNA for the CDR3: TGTGCCAGTAGTACACAGTCCGGGACATGGACTGAAGCTTTCTTT. Amino acid sequence: CASSTQSGTWTEAFF. The entire variable domain, with the rest obtained from reference TRBV19 and TRBJ1-1, is as follows: DGGITQSPKYLFRKEGQNVTLSCEQNLNHDAMYWYRQDPGQGLRLIYYSQIVNDFQKGDIAEGYSVSREKKESFPLTVTSAQKNPTAFYLCASSTQSGTWTEAFFGQGTRLTVV.

This chain links TRBV5-1 with TRBJ2-6; TRBD1 matches 8 bases. Losses at the gene ends were 4 bases for V and 0 bases for J; bases not matched to a gene: 6. Germline V CDR1 and CDR2: SGHRS, YFSETQ. The CDR3 has 17 residues. In DNA form, the CDR3 reads TGCGCCAGCAGCGCCGGGACAGGCCTCTCTGGGGCCAACGTCCTGACTTTC. Its protein product is CASSAGTGLSGANVLTF.

This sequence joins TRBV10-1 and TRBJ2-3; TRBD2 aligns across 14 bases. Germline CDR1 and CDR2: WNHNN and SYGVQD (reference sequence). Losses at the gene ends were 8 bases for V and 5 bases for J; bases not matched to a gene: 3. CDR3 length: 14 residues. The DNA for the CDR3 is TGCGCCAGCCGGGGGACTAGCGGGGGAGATACGCAGTATTTT. Protein product: CASRGTSGGDTQYF.

The chain uses TRBV5-4 and TRBJ2-3; D gene uncertain. Germline V gene data show CDR1 as SGHNT and CDR2 as YYREEE (reference sequence). The CDR3 runs 15 residues. V was shortened by 2 bases and J by 1 base, with 11 bases between the two germline ends. The CDR3 reads CASSFSQRRTDTQYF. CDR3 nucleotides: TGTGCCAGCAGCTTTTCCCAGCGACGCACAGATACGCAGTATTTT.

V gene TRBV6-5 combines with J gene TRBJ1-2, with 8 bases aligning to TRBD1. Unmatched junction bases numbered 8, after V lost 0 bases and J lost 8 bases. The V gene's germline CDR1 is MNHEY and CDR2 SVGAGI. CDR3 length: 15 residues. DNA for the CDR3: TGTGCCAGCAGTTACTCGGGACAGGCCCTGGGGGGCTACACCTTC. Translation: CASSYSGQALGGYTF.

V usage is TRBV6-2 or TRBV6-3 and J usage is TRBJ1-4; 12 nucleotides align to TRBD1. CDR3 length: 14 amino acids. Per the germline V gene, CDR1 is MNHEY and CDR2 is SVGEGT. Losses at the gene ends were 4 bases for V and 7 bases for J; bases not matched to a gene: 1. The CDR3 spells CASSWDRGLEKLFF. The DNA of the CDR3 is TGTGCCAGCAGTTGGGACAGGGGGCTTGAAAAACTGTTTTTT.